Listed here is a single T cell receptor (beta chain). Authors' processing steps: Reference gene primer amplification gave nucleated cell count estimates. The assay was immunoSEQ multiplex PCR, and TCRdb's table has in-frame clones only and misses some. Clone size and the V and J calls come from that table; the DNA yielded D and trimming. This table has about 140,000 clones, around nine tenths appearing once. The CDR3 covers 13 residues. The germline V gene has CDR1 SGHRS and CDR2 YFSETQ. V was shortened by 0 bases and J by 4 bases, with 7 bases between the two germline ends. This record comes from a study of blood T cell repertoires in COVID-19. Study-level background: Acute and convalescent COVID-19 specimens originated in the United States, Italy and Spain. PBMCs, B-cell-depleted T cells, or T cells were the source of the cDNA or gDNA that made up the material.

The source is a woman aged 55-75 years with acute or convalescent COVID-19. The material sequenced was peripheral blood. The rearrangement joins TRBV5-1 to TRBJ1-2; maybe TRBD1 (6 bases). The CDR3 DNA reads as TGCGCCAGCAGCTTGGGGGGGCCCTATGGCTACACCTTC. Translated, it gives CASSLGGPYGYTF.